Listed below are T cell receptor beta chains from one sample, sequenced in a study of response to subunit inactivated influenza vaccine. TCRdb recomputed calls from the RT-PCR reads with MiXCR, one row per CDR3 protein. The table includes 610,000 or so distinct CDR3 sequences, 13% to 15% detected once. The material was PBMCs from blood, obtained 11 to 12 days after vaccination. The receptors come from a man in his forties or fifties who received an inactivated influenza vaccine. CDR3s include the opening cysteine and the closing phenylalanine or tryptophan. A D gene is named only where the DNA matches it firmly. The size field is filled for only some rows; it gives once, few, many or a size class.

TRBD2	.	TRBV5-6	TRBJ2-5	TGTGCCAGCAGCGGAACCGGGACTAGCGGGGAGACCCAGTACTTC	CASSGTGTSGETQYF
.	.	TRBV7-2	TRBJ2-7	TGTGCCAGCAGCTTAAACAGGGTCTACGAGCAGTACTTC	CASSLNRVYEQYF
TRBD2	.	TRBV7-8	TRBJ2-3	TGTGCCAGCAGCTCCTCCCGGCTAGCGGGAGGGCCGGGGGGCACAGATACGCAGTATTTT	CASSSSRLAGGPGGTDTQYF
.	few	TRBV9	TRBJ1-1	TGTGCCAGCAGGCGTGAGGTTGGGGGAACTGAAGCTTTCTTT	CASRREVGGTEAFF
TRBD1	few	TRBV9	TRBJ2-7	TGTGCCAGCAGCGTAGGGGGACAGGGGGCTGAAGAGCAGTACTTC	CASSVGGQGAEEQYF
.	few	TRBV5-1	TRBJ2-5	TGCGCCAGCAGCCCAAGGACAGGACCCCGGGGGGGAGAGACCCAGTACTTC	CASSPRTGPRGGETQYF
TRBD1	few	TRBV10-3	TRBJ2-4	TGTGCCATCAGCCCCGGGACAGGGGAAGGAGACATTCAGTACTTC	CAISPGTGEGDIQYF
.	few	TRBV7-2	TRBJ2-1	TGTGCCAGCAGCTTATTTTTTCTATACAATGAGCAGTTCTTC	CASSLFFLYNEQFF
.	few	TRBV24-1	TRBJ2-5	TGTGCCACCAGTGATTCTCCCCAAGAGACCCAGTACTTC	CATSDSPQETQYF
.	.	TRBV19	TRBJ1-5	TGTGCCAGTAGTACAGGGGACCGGAGCAATCAGCCCCAGCATTTT	CASSTGDRSNQPQHF
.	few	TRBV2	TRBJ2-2	TGTGCCAGCAACCCTCTTAGGACTGTGACCGGGGAGCTGTTTTTT	CASNPLRTVTGELFF
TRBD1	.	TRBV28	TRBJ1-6	TGTGCCAGCAGATCATCGGGACAGGGTTATAATTCACCCCTCCACTTT	CASRSSGQGYNSPLHF